This T cell receptor beta chain was identified in a study of shared T cell receptors in the human thymus. The method was immunoSEQ multiplex PCR; TCRdb's version includes in-frame clones alone and lacks a portion of them. This sample has approximately 400,000 clones, with approximately 95% found just once. Germline V gene data show CDR1 as SGHDT and CDR2 as YYEEEE. V was shortened by 5 bases and J by 8 bases, with 11 bases between the two germline ends. The CDR3 loop spans 12 amino acids. The sequenced material came from thymocytes. This TCR was recovered from a human donor. This chain uses TRBV5-6 with TRBJ1-3, with D unresolved. The CDR3 DNA sequence: TGTGCCAGCAGTTTTGGAGCCGACACCATATATTTT. It translates to CASSFGADTIYF.